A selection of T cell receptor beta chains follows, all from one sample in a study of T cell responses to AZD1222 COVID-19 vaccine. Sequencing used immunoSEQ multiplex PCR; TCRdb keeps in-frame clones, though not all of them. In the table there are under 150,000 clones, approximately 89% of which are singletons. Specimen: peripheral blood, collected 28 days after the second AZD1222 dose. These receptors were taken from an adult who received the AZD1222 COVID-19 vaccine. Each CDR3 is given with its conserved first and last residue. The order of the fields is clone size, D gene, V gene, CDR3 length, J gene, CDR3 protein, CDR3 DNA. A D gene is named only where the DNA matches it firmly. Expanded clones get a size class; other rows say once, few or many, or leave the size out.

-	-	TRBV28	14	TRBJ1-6	CASSSGGRSSPLHF	TGTGCCAGCAGTTCTGGGGGCAGGAGTTCACCCCTCCACTTT
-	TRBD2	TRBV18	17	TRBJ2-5	CASSPPVAGGEQETQYF	TGTGCCAGCTCACCACCCGTAGCGGGGGGTGAGCAAGAGACCCAGTACTTC
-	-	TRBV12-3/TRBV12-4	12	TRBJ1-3	CANSDAGNTIYF	TGTGCCAACAGCGATGCCGGAAACACCATATATTTT
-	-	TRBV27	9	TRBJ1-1	CASTRRAFF	TGTGCCAGCACCCGTCGTGCTTTCTTT
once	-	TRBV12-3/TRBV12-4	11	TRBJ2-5	CASSRQAPQYF	TGTGCCAGCAGTCGACAGGCTCCCCAGTACTTC
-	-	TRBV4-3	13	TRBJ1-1	CASSTGSNTEAFF	TGCGCCAGCAGCACAGGGTCGAACACTGAAGCTTTCTTT
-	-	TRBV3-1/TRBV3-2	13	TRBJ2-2	CASSQQGTGELFF	TGTGCCAGCAGCCAACAAGGGACCGGGGAGCTGTTTTTT
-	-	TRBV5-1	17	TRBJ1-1	CASSRGVGTRVATEAFF	TGCGCCAGCAGCCGAGGGGTGGGTACAAGGGTCGCGACTGAAGCTTTCTTT
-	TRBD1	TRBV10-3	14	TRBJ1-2	CATVPDRESYGYTF	TGTGCCACGGTTCCAGACAGGGAGAGCTATGGCTACACCTTC
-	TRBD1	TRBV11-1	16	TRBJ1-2	CASSLAPGQGNYGYTF	TGTGCCAGCAGCTTAGCGCCAGGACAGGGGAACTATGGCTACACCTTC
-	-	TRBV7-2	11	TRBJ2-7	CASSLTAEQYF	TGTGCCAGCAGCTTAACGGCCGAGCAGTACTTC
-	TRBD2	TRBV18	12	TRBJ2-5	CASSSTSGAVYF	TGTGCCAGCTCATCGACTAGCGGGGCGGTGTACTTC
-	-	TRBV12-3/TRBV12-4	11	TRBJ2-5	CASSYRETQYF	TGTGCCAGCAGTTATAGGGAGACCCAGTACTTC
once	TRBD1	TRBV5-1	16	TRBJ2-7	CASSISGTGVRDEQYF	TGCGCCAGCAGCATCTCCGGGACAGGGGTACGGGACGAGCAGTACTTC
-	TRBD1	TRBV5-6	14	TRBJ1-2	CASSPDRGRDGYTF	TGTGCCAGCAGCCCTGACAGGGGAAGGGATGGCTACACCTTC
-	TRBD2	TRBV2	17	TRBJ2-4	CASGEIRLAEAKNIQYF	TGTGCCAGCGGTGAAATCCGGCTAGCGGAAGCCAAAAACATTCAGTACTTC
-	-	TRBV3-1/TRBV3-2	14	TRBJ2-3	CASSRDGEGDTQYF	TGTGCCAGCAGCCGGGACGGTGAAGGGGATACGCAGTATTTT
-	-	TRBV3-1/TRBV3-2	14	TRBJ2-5	CASSHKGEGETQYF	TGTGCCAGCAGCCATAAGGGTGAAGGAGAGACCCAGTACTTC
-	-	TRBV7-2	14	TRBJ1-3	CASSSTPNGNTIYF	TGTGCCAGCAGCTCCACACCAAATGGAAACACCATATATTTT
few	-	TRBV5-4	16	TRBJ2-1	CASSWGDRSSYNEQFF	TGTGCCAGCAGCTGGGGAGATCGAAGCTCCTACAATGAGCAGTTCTTC
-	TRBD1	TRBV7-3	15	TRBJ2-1	CASSLRQGAYNEQFF	TGTGCCAGCAGCTTACGGCAGGGGGCTTACAATGAGCAGTTCTTC
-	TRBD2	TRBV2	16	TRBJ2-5	CASSELGGGALETQYF	TGTGCCAGCAGTGAACTTGGCGGGGGGGCTCTGGAGACCCAGTACTTC
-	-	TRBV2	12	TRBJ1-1	CASLEKNTEAFF	TGTGCCAGCTTAGAGAAGAACACTGAAGCTTTCTTT
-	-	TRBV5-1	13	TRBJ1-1	CASSSTLNTEAFF	TGCGCCAGCAGTTCGACACTGAACACTGAAGCTTTCTTT
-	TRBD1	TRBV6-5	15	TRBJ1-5	CASSLDRGSNQPQHF	TGTGCCAGCAGCCTCGACAGGGGAAGCAATCAGCCCCAGCATTTT
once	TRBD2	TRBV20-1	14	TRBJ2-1	CSASERGTYNEQFF	TGCAGTGCTAGTGAGCGGGGGACCTACAATGAGCAGTTCTTC
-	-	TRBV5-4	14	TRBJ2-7	CASSLVEGAYEQYF	TGTGCCAGCAGCTTGGTTGAGGGGGCCTACGAGCAGTACTTC
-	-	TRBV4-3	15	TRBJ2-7	CASSQELSLPYEQYF	TGCGCCAGCAGCCAAGAACTATCCCTCCCCTACGAGCAGTACTTC
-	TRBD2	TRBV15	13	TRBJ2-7	CATSASSGGGQYF	TGTGCCACCAGCGCCTCCAGTGGCGGGGGGCAGTACTTC
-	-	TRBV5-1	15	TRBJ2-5	CASSLAGQLEETQYF	TGCGCCAGCAGCTTGGCGGGCCAGCTGGAAGAGACCCAGTACTTC
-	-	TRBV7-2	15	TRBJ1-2	CASSLGGRESEGYTF	TGTGCCAGCAGCTTAGGGGGCAGGGAATCGGAAGGCTACACCTTC
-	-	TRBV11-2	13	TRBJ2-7	CASSLGPSYEQYF	TGTGCCAGCAGCTTAGGCCCATCCTACGAGCAGTACTTC
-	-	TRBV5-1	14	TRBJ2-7	CASSPMLLAYEQYF	TGCGCCAGCAGCCCAATGTTACTAGCCTACGAGCAGTACTTC
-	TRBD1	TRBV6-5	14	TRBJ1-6	CASNPTGDRSPLHF	TGTGCCAGCAATCCCACAGGGGACCGTTCACCCCTCCACTTT
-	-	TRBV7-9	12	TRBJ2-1	CASSLDYREQFF	TGTGCCAGCAGCCTGGACTACCGTGAGCAGTTCTTC
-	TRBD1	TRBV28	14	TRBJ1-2	CASSFWTGDYGYTF	TGTGCCAGCAGTTTTTGGACAGGGGACTATGGCTACACCTTC
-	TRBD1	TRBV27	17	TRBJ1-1	CARRKDRVFHWDTEAFF	TGTGCCAGAAGGAAGGACAGGGTCTTCCACTGGGACACTGAAGCTTTCTTT
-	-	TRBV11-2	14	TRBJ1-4	CASSSDRRDEKLFF	TGTGCCAGCAGCTCAGACAGAAGGGATGAAAAACTGTTTTTT
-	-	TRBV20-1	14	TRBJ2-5	CSASHLTGTQTQYF	TGCAGTGCTAGTCACCTTACAGGGACCCAGACCCAGTACTTC
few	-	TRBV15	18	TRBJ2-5	CATSRDLVKKGLGETQYF	TGTGCCACCAGCAGAGATTTAGTGAAAAAGGGGCTGGGAGAGACCCAGTACTTC
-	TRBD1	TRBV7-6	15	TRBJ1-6	CASSYSDRDNSPLHF	TGTGCCAGCAGCTATTCGGACAGGGATAATTCACCCCTCCACTTT
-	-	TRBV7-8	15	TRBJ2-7	CASRDRAGPLYEQYF	TGTGCCAGCAGGGATAGGGCAGGGCCCCTATACGAGCAGTACTTC
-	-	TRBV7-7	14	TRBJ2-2	CASSLGANTGELFF	TGTGCCAGCAGCTTGGGCGCGAACACCGGGGAGCTGTTTTTT
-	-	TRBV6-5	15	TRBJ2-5	CASSYSFGTKETQYF	TGTGCCAGCAGTTACTCATTTGGGACAAAAGAGACCCAGTACTTC
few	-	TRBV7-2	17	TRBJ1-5	CASSLVGGSGNNQPQHF	TGTGCCAGCAGCTTAGTGGGAGGATCAGGGAATAATCAGCCCCAGCATTTT
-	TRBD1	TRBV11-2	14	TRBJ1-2	CASRLGTGQEGYTF	TGTGCCAGCAGGCTAGGGACGGGACAGGAGGGCTACACCTTC
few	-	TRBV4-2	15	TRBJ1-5	CASSQDRTGNQPQHF	TGTGCCAGCAGCCAAGATAGGACCGGGAATCAGCCCCAGCATTTT
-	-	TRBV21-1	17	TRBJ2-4	CASSRRQPLLAKNIQYF	TGTGCCAGCAGCCGGCGACAGCCTTTATTAGCCAAAAACATTCAGTACTTC
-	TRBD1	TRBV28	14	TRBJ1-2	CASSSPTGYYGYTF	TGTGCCAGCAGCTCACCGACAGGGTACTATGGCTACACCTTC
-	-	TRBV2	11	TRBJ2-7	CASSETYEQYF	TGTGCCAGCAGTGAGACCTACGAGCAGTACTTC
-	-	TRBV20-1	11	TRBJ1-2	CSTWENYGYTF	TGCAGTACCTGGGAGAACTATGGCTACACCTTC
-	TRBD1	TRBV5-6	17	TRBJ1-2	CASSLSRGRGFSYGYTF	TGTGCCAGCAGCTTGTCTAGGGGGCGCGGGTTTAGCTATGGCTACACCTTC
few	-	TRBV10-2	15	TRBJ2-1	CASASSTSTNNEQFF	TGCGCCAGCGCTTCGTCAACTAGTACCAACAATGAGCAGTTCTTC
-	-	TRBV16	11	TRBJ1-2	CASSQSGGYTF	TGTGCCAGCAGCCAATCCGGGGGCTACACCTTC
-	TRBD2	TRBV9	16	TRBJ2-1	CASSAGTSAPYNEQFF	TGTGCCAGCAGCGCCGGGACTAGCGCTCCCTACAATGAGCAGTTCTTC
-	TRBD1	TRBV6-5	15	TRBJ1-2	CASSPKQGGLYGYTF	TGTGCCAGCAGTCCGAAACAGGGGGGACTCTATGGCTACACCTTC
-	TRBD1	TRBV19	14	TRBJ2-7	CASSPLDRAYEQYF	TGTGCCAGTTCCCCCCTAGACAGGGCCTACGAGCAGTACTTC
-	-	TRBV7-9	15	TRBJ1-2	CASSLERTSNYGYTF	TGTGCCAGCAGCTTAGAACGGACATCTAACTATGGCTACACCTTC